These 23 T cell receptor beta chains share one sample of origin, sequenced in a study of Ad26.COV2.S vaccination and SARS-CoV-2 variants. Treatment indicated: roughly 20 received Ad26.COV2.S at low or high dose, single or two shots; about 5 received placebo; per-sample allocation not given. After the first vaccine or placebo injection, samples were drawn on day 63. Data came from immunoSEQ multiplex PCR; TCRdb stores just in-frame clones and leaves some out. The sample lists approximately 340,000 clones, approximately 85% occurring once. Sequencing was performed on peripheral blood, taken in a trial of Ad26.COV2.S vaccine versus placebo. Source of these receptors: a person aged 18-60 years who received the Ad26.COV2.S COVID-19 vaccine or a placebo.

The CDR3: CASSIPGSQETQYF. CDR3 coding DNA: TGTGCCAGCAGCATCCCGGGCTCCCAAGAGACCCAGTACTTC. This chain joins TRBV6-2 or TRBV6-3 and TRBJ2-5; no definite D call. CDR3 size: 14 residues. Germline V gene sequence: CDR1 MNHEY, CDR2 SVGEGT. Trimming stripped 6 bases from V and 1 base from J, with 12 bases between.

The chain employs TRBV5-1 and TRBJ2-5, with TRBD2 as a possible D gene (5 bases). V gave up 6 bases and J gave up 4 bases, with 10 bases separating them. The CDR3 loop spans 12 amino acids. CDR1 and CDR2 (germline): SGHRS, YFSETQ. CDR3 sequence: CASMSSPETQYF. CDR3 DNA sequence: TGCGCCAGCATGTCTAGCCCAGAGACCCAGTACTTC.

This clone came up a few times. The chain employs TRBV5-4 and TRBJ1-2, with 9 bases lining up with TRBD1. The CDR3 spans 15 residues. The ends lost 4 bases at V and 8 bases at J; junction bases unmatched: 12. Per the germline V gene, CDR1 is SGHNT and CDR2 is YYREEE (reference sequence). The DNA of the CDR3 is TGTGCCAGCAGCCCATCGGGACAGGGAAATGGAGGCTACACCTTC. This codes for CASSPSGQGNGGYTF.

The chain uses TRBV25-1 and TRBJ2-1, with D perhaps matching TRBD2 (6 bases). Germline V CDR1 and CDR2: MGHDK, SYGVNS. The ends were cut back, 7 bases at V and 10 bases at J, with 20 bases in the middle. The CDR3 sequence is 14 residues long. CDR3 coding DNA: TGTGCCAGCACTGATAGCGGCGCCATCCGGGAGCAGTTCTTC. This encodes CASTDSGAIREQFF. The whole variable domain, remainder taken from reference TRBV25-1 and TRBJ2-1, is EADIYQTPRYLVIGTGKKITLECSQTMGHDKMYWYQQDPGMELHLIHYSYGVNSTEKGDLSSESTVSRIRTEHFPLTLESARPSHTSQYLCASTDSGAIREQFFGPGTRLTVL.

The V gene is TRBV2, the J gene TRBJ2-3, with D possibly TRBD2 on 5 matching bases. The V gene lost 4 bases and the J gene lost 4 bases, with 6 bases spanning the gap. The germline V gene encodes CDR1 SNHLY and CDR2 FYNNEI. This CDR3 has 12 residues. The CDR3 sequence is CASSGTPDTQYF. The CDR3 region has the DNA TGTGCCAGCAGTGGGACTCCAGATACGCAGTATTTT.

This clone has just one count. The genes are TRBV28 and TRBJ1-1, with unresolved D. V was shortened by 3 bases and J by 2 bases, with 13 bases between the two germline ends. This CDR3 is 15 amino acids long. CDR1 MDHEN and CDR2 SYDVKM come from the germline V gene. For the CDR3, the DNA is TGTGCCAGCAGTTTGATTACTACTACCAACACTGAAGCTTTCTTT. Its translation: CASSLITTTNTEAFF.

The chain links TRBV28 to TRBJ2-5; tentatively, D is TRBD1 (6 bases). The CDR3 length is 19 residues. V shed 3 bases and J shed 0 bases, with 23 bases lying between them. The germline V gene encodes CDR1 MDHEN and CDR2 SYDVKM. In nucleotides, the CDR3 is TGTGCCAGCAGTTTGCTCGACACTACAGGGATATCCCACCAAGAGACCCAGTACTTC. Amino acids: CASSLLDTTGISHQETQYF.

This chain connects TRBV10-1 to TRBJ1-1; weak D call: TRBD1 (5 bases). This CDR3 is 14 amino acids long. The germline gives CDR1 WNHNN, CDR2 SYGVQD (reference sequence). The ends were cut back, 3 bases at V and 5 bases at J, with 13 bases in the middle. The DNA of the CDR3 is TGCGCCAGCAGTGAAATCAGGGAGGGGACTGAAGCTTTCTTT. This translates into CASSEIREGTEAFF.

This clone showed up just once. This chain links TRBV10-1 with TRBJ2-3, with unresolved D. In germline, CDR1 is WNHNN, CDR2 SYGVQD (reference sequence). This CDR3 region has 14 residues. Trimming took off 0 bases at V and 4 bases at J, with 8 bases between the two ends. The chain's CDR3 is CASSESRGADTQYF. For the CDR3, the DNA is TGCGCCAGCAGTGAGTCTAGAGGAGCAGATACGCAGTATTTT.

The chain employs TRBV18 and TRBJ1-3; weak D call: TRBD1 (5 bases). Germline CDR1 KGHSH, CDR2 LQKENI. This CDR3 region has 15 residues. Trimming took off 4 bases at V and 3 bases at J, with 13 bases between the two ends. The DNA of the CDR3 is TGTGCCAGCTCACTCCAATCGGGGGTTGGAAACACCATATATTTT. This encodes CASSLQSGVGNTIYF.

The chain recombines TRBV28 with TRBJ2-7; the match to TRBD1 covers 8 bases. CDR3 length: 11 amino acids. V lost 4 bases to trimming and J lost 12 bases; unmatched junction nucleotides: 5. Germline-derived CDR1 and CDR2 are MDHEN and SYDVKM. CDR3 bases: TGTGCCAGCAGTTGGACAGGGCCGCCGTACTTC. It specifies CASSWTGPPYF.

The chain is built from TRBV29-1 and TRBJ2-1; 7 nucleotides match TRBD1. V shed 7 bases, J shed 0 bases, and the junction held 6 bases outside the gene matches. There are 14 residues in the CDR3. Germline assignment: CDR1 SQVTM and CDR2 ANQGSEA. CDR3 in amino acids: CSARQGSSYNEQFF. CDR3 in DNA: TGCAGCGCTCGACAGGGAAGCTCCTACAATGAGCAGTTCTTC.

The J gene is TRBJ2-3, the V gene TRBV7-7; D is ambiguous. The V end was cut by 3 bases, the J end by 2 bases, with 12 bases between. This CDR3 spans 15 amino acids. CDR1 SSHAT and CDR2 FNYEAQ come from the germline V gene (reference sequence). The CDR3 DNA reads as TGTGCCAGCAGCTTTGGCCAATCCCTCACAGATACGCAGTATTTT. Amino acids: CASSFGQSLTDTQYF. The whole variable domain, filled in from reference TRBV7-7 and TRBJ2-3, reads GAGVSQSPRYKVTKRGQDVTLRCDPISSHATLYWYQQALGQGPEFLTYFNYEAQPDKSGLPSDRFSAERPEGSISTLTIQRTEQRDSAMYRCASSFGQSLTDTQYFGPGTRLTVL.

This chain connects TRBV6-2 or TRBV6-3 to TRBJ2-7; D not certain. In germline, CDR1 is MNHEY, CDR2 SVGEGT. CDR3 size: 11 residues. With 6 bases removed from V and 5 bases from J, the gap between germline ends came to 8 bases. The CDR3 protein is CASSRSDEQYF. The CDR3 DNA follows: TGTGCCAGCAGCCGTTCAGACGAGCAGTACTTC.

CDR3 sequence reads: CASSQVLGAGLPNEQFF. CDR3 coding DNA: TGCGCCAGCAGCCAAGTGCTAGGAGCCGGACTACCGAATGAGCAGTTCTTC. V usage is TRBV4-3 and J usage is TRBJ2-1; a possible D gene is TRBD2 (6 bases). CDR1 and CDR2 from the germline V gene are LGHNA and YSLEER. The CDR3 is 17 amino acids. Deletions cut 1 base from V and 7 bases from J, with 20 bases between.

This clone was counted once. The chain recombines TRBV7-2 with TRBJ1-6; unclear D gene. CDR1 is SGHTA, CDR2 FQGNSA, per germline. The CDR3 runs to 15 residues. V was pared by 7 bases and J by 8 bases, with 18 bases between. In nucleotides, the CDR3 is TGTGCCAGCATCACTACGTCCGGGTTATATTCACCCCTCCACTTT. Its translation is CASITTSGLYSPLHF.

The chain joins TRBV11-2 to TRBJ2-5; 8 bases align to TRBD2. The CDR3 covers 15 residues. Looked up from germline, CDR1 is SGHAT and CDR2 is FQNNGV. The ends lost 5 bases at V and 1 base at J; junction bases unmatched: 6. CDR3 protein: CASSRKGTSQETQYF. The CDR3 DNA is TGTGCCAGCAGCAGAAAAGGGACTAGCCAAGAGACCCAGTACTTC. Full variable domain (outside the CDR3, taken from reference TRBV11-2 and TRBJ2-5): EAGVAQSPRYKIIEKRQSVAFWCNPISGHATLYWYQQILGQGPKLLIQFQNNGVVDDSQLPKDRFSAERLKGVDSTLKIQPAKLEDSAVYLCASSRKGTSQETQYFGPGTRLLVL.

J is TRBJ2-5 and V is TRBV7-9; 9 bases agree with TRBD2. Germline V CDR1 and CDR2: SEHNR, FQNEAQ (reference sequence). The CDR3 spans 13 residues. J gave up 3 bases and V 4 bases, and 0 bases lay outside the gene matches. In DNA, the CDR3 is TGTGCCAGCAGCTCTAGCGGGGAAGAGACCCAGTACTTC. It translates to CASSSSGEETQYF.

The rearrangement joins TRBV6-2 or TRBV6-3 to TRBJ1-5, with D perhaps TRBD1 (5 bases). Germline V gene data show CDR1 as MNHEY and CDR2 as SVGEGT. V dropped 0 bases and J dropped 4 bases, with 13 bases sitting between them. This CDR3 contains 16 residues. For the CDR3, the DNA is TGTGCCAGCAGTTACTCAGGGGCGGGCAGGAATCAGCCCCAGCATTTT. Translation: CASSYSGAGRNQPQHF.

The J gene is TRBJ1-2, the V gene TRBV28; 12 bases match TRBD1. The CDR3 covers 16 residues. Germline lookup yields CDR1 MDHEN and CDR2 SYDVKM. The ends lost 4 bases at V and 5 bases at J; junction bases unmatched: 8. The CDR3 nucleotides are TGTGCCAGCAGTTCCTCCGGGACAGGGGGCGGTTATGGCTACACCTTC. Residues: CASSSSGTGGGYGYTF.

This chain joins TRBV12-5 and TRBJ2-3; D perhaps matches TRBD2 (5 bases). The length of the CDR3 is 14 residues. Trimming took off 3 bases at V and 1 base at J, with 8 bases between the two ends. Per germline, CDR1 LGHNT and CDR2 FRNRAP. The CDR3 DNA reads TGTGCTAGTGGTTTAATGGGAGGCACAGATACGCAGTATTTT. Translated: CASGLMGGTDTQYF.

This clone was detected a few times. The CDR3 sequence: CASSLSRDRVANSPLHF. The CDR3 region has the DNA TGTGCCAGTAGTTTAAGCCGGGACAGGGTTGCTAATTCACCCCTCCACTTT. This chain connects TRBV19 to TRBJ1-6, with TRBD1 matching over 9 bases. V shed 5 bases, J shed 6 bases, and the junction held 11 bases outside the gene matches. Germline CDR1 reads LNHDA; CDR2 reads SQIVND (reference sequence). The length of the CDR3 is 17 residues.

This chain connects TRBV9 to TRBJ2-3; 10 bases fit TRBD2. Looked up from germline, CDR1 is SGDLS and CDR2 is YYNGEE. Unmatched junction bases numbered 5, after V lost 2 bases and J lost 5 bases. The CDR3 spans 15 residues. This chain's CDR3 is CASSVSSGGLDTQYF. CDR3 coding DNA: TGTGCCAGCAGCGTGTCTAGCGGGGGTTTAGATACGCAGTATTTT. Based on the CDR3 plus reference TRBV9 and TRBJ2-3, the full variable domain is DSGVTQTPKHLITATGQRVTLRCSPRSGDLSVYWYQQSLDQGLQFLIQYYNGEERAKGNILERFSAQQFPDLHSELNLSSLELGDSALYFCASSVSSGGLDTQYFGPGTRLTVL.